There are many counts of the clone carrying this T cell receptor beta chain. As yet, its antigen is unknown. RNA transcripts gave rise to amplified TCR beta CDR3 regions. Carried out on the TCR CDR3, a first-round RT-PCR used the HTBI primer set. TCRdb reprocessed the multiplex PCR reads with MiXCR, giving one entry per CDR3 protein. The table records some 570,000 distinct CDR3 sequences, about 14% of them present only once. This specimen belongs to a study of T cells in Graves' hyperthyroidism and ophthalmopathy. Study-wide context: Peripheral blood was secured at the point of initial diagnosis, before any treatment. Regarding the study as a whole: Ophthalmopathy and stable hyperthyroidism were separated by a 13 V-J model.

Patients affected by ophthalmopathy presented a Clinical Activity Score of at least 3, a NOSPECS grade of at least 4, and disease duration below 3 months. Reasons for excluding patients were uncontrolled infection, other autoimmune disease, pregnancy or lactation. The germline V gene encodes CDR1 SGHAT and CDR2 FQNNGV. This CDR3 contains 15 residues. Trimming shortened V by 5 bases and J by 5 bases, and 18 bases separated the two germline ends. Input material: blood. The origin of this receptor is a woman between 18 and 29 years old with Graves' ophthalmopathy. J is TRBJ1-1 and V is TRBV11-2, with D uncertain. The CDR3 nucleotides are TGTGCCAGCAGCCCGCCCTGGGCGGGGAGGACTGAAGCTTTCTTT. Translated: CASSPPWAGRTEAFF.